These T cell receptor beta chains were read from a single sample in a study of cytomegalovirus exposure and HLA in healthy donors. The repertoire was sequenced with immunoSEQ multiplex PCR; TCRdb's copy has only in-frame clones and lacks some. The sample yields 90,000 to 120,000 clones, approximately 85% seen once. Sequencing was done on a sample of PBMCs. The receptors originated from a young woman in good health and CMV-seronegative. Both conserved end residues are part of each CDR3. The D gene is left open where the match is weak.

>TRBV9|TRBD2|TRBJ2-7
CASSVREGLAGDEQYF
>TRBV30|.|TRBJ2-1
CAWSVLGRGKSYNEQFF
>TRBV27|TRBD1|TRBJ1-4
CASTAGTGISEKLFF
>TRBV13|TRBD2|TRBJ2-7
CASSWGLADYEQYF
>TRBV6-7|.|TRBJ1-1
CASSYSRGFRNTEAFF
>TRBV27|.|TRBJ1-2
CASSRTATYGYTF
>TRBV28|.|TRBJ1-1
CASSFSGVATEAFF
>TRBV6-6|TRBD1|TRBJ2-2
CASRLGQALTGELFF
>TRBV27|.|TRBJ2-7
CASAQGYVGREQYF
>TRBV7-8|TRBD1|TRBJ2-7
CASSPRAQGARVYEQYF
>TRBV5-6|.|TRBJ2-7
CASSLGGIEQYF
>TRBV9|TRBD2|TRBJ2-3
CASSFSGGSRDTQYF
>TRBV7-9|.|TRBJ1-3
CASSDIEGSGNTIYF
>TRBV25-1|.|TRBJ1-1
CASSDLNVFREAFF
>TRBV19|TRBD1|TRBJ1-2
CASSMGQATVYGYTF
>TRBV19|TRBD1|TRBJ2-7
CASGQSGTGSYEQYF
>TRBV7-6|TRBD2|TRBJ2-7
CASSRLAGIDEQYF
>TRBV12-5|.|TRBJ2-1
CASGFESSYNEQFF
>TRBV5-1|TRBD2|TRBJ2-5
CASSLFPGLAGGEYQETQYF
>TRBV6-5|TRBD2|TRBJ2-1
CASKPGLANDEQFF
>TRBV5-1|TRBD1|TRBJ1-4
CASSVGTGDEKLFF
>TRBV13|TRBD2|TRBJ2-1
CASSKGTSGNSYNEQFF
>TRBV2|.|TRBJ1-2
CASSDRDRYGYTF
>TRBV27|.|TRBJ2-1
CASRPFPGLYNEQFF
>TRBV7-9|TRBD1|TRBJ1-3
CASSLDRGPTGNTIYF
>TRBV6-1|.|TRBJ1-2
CASSEKGNYGYTF
>TRBV5-4|TRBD1|TRBJ2-2
CASSSTGLDTGELFF
>TRBV7-3|.|TRBJ2-7
CASSSRPGEGSEQYF
>TRBV9|.|TRBJ2-1
CASSVNPGTLSYNEQFF
>TRBV29-1|.|TRBJ2-7
CSVGEGSYEQYF
>TRBV5-1|.|TRBJ1-2
CASSLDGLRYTF
>TRBV4-2|.|TRBJ2-2
CASGKGWSGELFF
>TRBV10-1|TRBD1|TRBJ2-2
CAIRMGQGNTGELFF
>TRBV7-8|.|TRBJ1-4
CASSLRLSLNEKLFF
>TRBV28|TRBD1|TRBJ2-7
CASSTSGQTYEQYF
>TRBV5-8|.|TRBJ1-4
CASSPRGRATNEKLFF